A single sample gave rise to the 24 T cell receptor beta chains below, sequenced in a study of early T cells in non-severe SARS-CoV-2 infection. TCRdb re-derived calls from the 5' RACE reads in MiXCR, one entry per CDR3 protein. The table has more than 60,000 distinct CDR3 sequences, around 4.9% seen once; the top ten hold around 5.2%. The material sequenced was whole blood. These receptors originate from an adult who was a healthcare worker with PCR-confirmed SARS-CoV-2 infection or an uninfected control (not recorded which).

This clonotype was seen a few times. V and J are TRBV20-1 and TRBJ2-7, with 10 bases fitting TRBD1. This CDR3 contains 15 residues. With 0 bases clipped from V and 4 bases from J, the junction kept 6 bases outside the gene matches. Per the germline V gene, CDR1 is DFQATT and CDR2 is SNEGSKA (reference sequence). CDR3 sequence reads: CSARDLTGGLYEQYF. The CDR3 coding sequence is TGCAGTGCTAGAGATTTGACAGGGGGCTTGTACGAGCAGTACTTC.

This clonotype was observed a handful of times. This chain connects TRBV19 to TRBJ1-2; TRBD1 agrees at 7 bases. Germline V gives CDR1 LNHDA, CDR2 SQIVND (reference sequence). CDR3 length equals 15 residues. Unmatched junction bases numbered 11, after V lost 7 bases and J lost 3 bases. The CDR3 DNA sequence: TGTGCCAGTATCCCGGAAAGGGGGCAGGACTATGGCTACACCTTC. Its protein product is CASIPERGQDYGYTF.

The genes are TRBV10-3 and TRBJ2-5; 8 bases are a match to TRBD2. CDR1 is ENHRY, CDR2 SYGVKD, per germline. The CDR3 has 14 amino acids. J lost 5 bases, V lost 8 bases, and 10 bases had no gene match. In DNA form, the CDR3 reads TGTGCCATCGGGGCAGCGGGAGTTTCGGAGACCCAGTACTTC. Translated: CAIGAAGVSETQYF.

The table lists this clonotype with many counts. This chain connects TRBV7-3 to TRBJ2-3; D might be TRBD1 (6 bases). The ends were cut back, 4 bases at V and 3 bases at J, with 11 bases in the middle. This CDR3 contains 14 residues. Germline V gene data show CDR1 as SGHTA and CDR2 as FQGTGA. CDR3: CASSSGTNTDTQYF. The CDR3 DNA reads as TGTGCCAGCAGCTCCGGGACAAATACAGATACGCAGTATTTT. The full variable domain, in which reference TRBV7-3 and TRBJ2-3 provide the parts outside the CDR3, is GAGVSQTPSNKVTEKGKYVELRCDPISGHTALYWYRQSLGQGPEFLIYFQGTGAADDSGLPNDRFFAVRPEGSVSTLKIQRTERGDSAVYLCASSSGTNTDTQYFGPGTRLTVL.

This clonotype was detected many times. The chain joins TRBV29-1 to TRBJ1-2, with D perhaps TRBD1 (6 bases). Germline loops: CDR1 SQVTM, CDR2 ANQGSEA. V lost 5 bases, J lost 5 bases, and 15 bases lay in between. The CDR3 runs 13 residues. The CDR3 sequence: CSVTAGHRYGYTF. Here the CDR3 DNA reads TGCAGCGTTACAGCGGGACACCGATATGGCTACACCTTC.

This clonotype was found many times. The CDR3 DNA is TGCAGCGCTCCGGGACAGGGGTACAATGAGCAGTTCTTC. As protein: CSAPGQGYNEQFF. This rearrangement joins TRBV29-1 to TRBJ2-1; TRBD1 agrees at 10 bases. CDR1 is SQVTM and CDR2 is ANQGSEA in the germline V gene. CDR3 size: 13 residues. V shed 7 bases, J shed 4 bases, and the junction held 4 bases outside the gene matches.

This clonotype appeared many times. CDR3 in amino acids: CASSLAGFTETQYF. The CDR3 DNA reads as TGTGCCAGCAGCTTAGCCGGTTTCACAGAGACCCAGTACTTC. The chain is built from TRBV7-2 and TRBJ2-5; D gene unclear. The CDR3 loop spans 14 amino acids. CDR1 is SGHTA and CDR2 is FQGNSA in the germline V gene. V lost 0 bases and J 4 bases, leaving 9 bases between the germline ends.

The rearrangement joins TRBV19 to TRBJ1-2; TRBD1 matches at 10 bases. This CDR3 is built from 14 residues. The V gene's germline CDR1 is LNHDA and CDR2 SQIVND (reference sequence). V trimming: 6 bases; J trimming: 8 bases; junction bases outside the gene matches: 9. The CDR3 coding sequence is TGTGCCAGTAGCCCATCGACAGGGGGCCAAGGCTACACCTTC. Amino acid sequence: CASSPSTGGQGYTF. Complete variable domain (other parts from reference TRBV19 and TRBJ1-2): DGGITQSPKYLFRKEGQNVTLSCEQNLNHDAMYWYRQDPGQGLRLIYYSQIVNDFQKGDIAEGYSVSREKKESFPLTVTSAQKNPTAFYLCASSPSTGGQGYTFGSGTRLTVV.

This clonotype came up many times. The genes are TRBV7-3 and TRBJ2-3; 8 bases agree with TRBD2. Germline CDR1 SGHTA, CDR2 FQGTGA. The junction had 6 bases not matched to a gene; V was cut back by 5 bases and J by 5 bases. CDR3 length equals 14 residues. The CDR3 sequence: CASSPSGRGDTQYF. Written as DNA, the CDR3 is TGTGCCAGCAGCCCCAGCGGGAGAGGAGATACGCAGTATTTT.

Many counts were recorded for this clonotype. The V call is TRBV9, the J call TRBJ1-2; the match to TRBD1 covers 7 bases. Germline trimming cut 3 bases from V and 0 bases from J; bases unmatched to any gene: 11. The CDR3 consists of 17 residues. CDR1 and CDR2 from the germline V gene are SGDLS and YYNGEE. The CDR3 DNA reads as TGTGCCAGCAGCGAGACTGCTAGACAGGGAGCTAACTATGGCTACACCTTC. It translates to CASSETARQGANYGYTF.

This clonotype was counted at least ten times. The rearrangement uses TRBV7-9 and TRBJ2-7; TRBD2 matches at 7 bases. V was pared by 5 bases and J by 6 bases, with 10 bases of the junction left unmatched. The length of the CDR3 is 14 residues. The germline gives CDR1 SEHNR, CDR2 FQNEAQ (reference sequence). The CDR3 spells CASSPGFSGGEQYF. The CDR3 DNA is TGTGCCAGCAGCCCCGGTTTTTCGGGGGGCGAGCAGTACTTC.

V and J are TRBV25-1 and TRBJ1-1, with D unclear. Germline V gives CDR1 MGHDK, CDR2 SYGVNS. Trimming removed 3 bases from V and 5 bases from J, with 7 bases in between. The CDR3 contains 12 residues. CDR3 residues: CASSDSQTEAFF. The CDR3 DNA is TGTGCCAGCAGTGACAGCCAAACTGAAGCTTTCTTT.

This clonotype was recorded at least ten times. V is TRBV10-2 and J is TRBJ2-3, with 9 bases lining up with TRBD2. V shed 10 bases and J 5 bases; nucleotides not matched to a gene: 4. This CDR3 has 12 residues. Germline V lookup: CDR1 WSHSY, CDR2 SAAADI. In DNA form, the CDR3 reads TGCGCCACCACAGCGGGAGGAGATACGCAGTATTTT. The encoded protein is CATTAGGDTQYF.

This clonotype was seen more than once but under ten times. The chain carries TRBV6-1 and TRBJ1-4; tentative D call: TRBD1 (6 bases). V lost 4 bases and J 4 bases, leaving 13 bases between the germline ends. Germline assignment: CDR1 MNHNS and CDR2 SASEGT. The CDR3 covers 15 residues. The DNA of the CDR3 is TGTGCCAGCAGTGTTCTCCGGGACAATAATGAAAAACTGTTTTTT. Translation gives CASSVLRDNNEKLFF.

This clonotype was seen only a few times. The J gene is TRBJ2-3, the V gene TRBV12-3 or TRBV12-4; TRBD1 agrees at 10 bases. The CDR3 has 16 residues. V was pared by 4 bases and J by 4 bases, with 8 bases of the junction left unmatched. The CDR3 nucleotides read TGTGCCAGCAGTTACGACAGGGGGCATATGCCAGATACGCAGTATTTT. It is translated as CASSYDRGHMPDTQYF.

This clonotype was observed a handful of times. DNA for the CDR3: TGCGCCAGCAGCGTCGGGACTAGCGGTTACAATGAGCAGTTCTTC. This encodes CASSVGTSGYNEQFF. This rearrangement joins TRBV5-1 to TRBJ2-1, with TRBD2 matching 11 bases. This CDR3 has 15 amino acids. Germline CDR1 is SGHRS and CDR2 is YFSETQ. With 4 bases clipped from V and 4 bases from J, the junction kept 4 bases outside the gene matches. Full variable domain (rest looked up from reference TRBV5-1 and TRBJ2-1): KAGVTQTPRYLIKTRGQQVTLSCSPISGHRSVSWYQQTPGQGLQFLFEYFSETQRNKGNFPGRFSGRQFSNSRSEMNVSTLELGDSALYLCASSVGTSGYNEQFFGPGTRLTVL.

This clonotype occurred many times. The J gene is TRBJ1-4, the V gene TRBV12-3 or TRBV12-4; 8 nucleotides match TRBD1. This CDR3 has 16 amino acids. Trimming cost V 5 bases and J 8 bases; bases outside gene matches: 13. CDR3 in amino acids: CASSPWDRLGGEKLFF. The CDR3 nucleotides are TGTGCCAGCAGTCCCTGGGACAGGTTAGGGGGGGAAAAACTGTTTTTT.

In this sample, this clonotype turned up many times. The chain joins TRBV5-1 to TRBJ2-4; the D gene is possibly TRBD2 (6 bases). The length of the CDR3 is 14 residues. V lost 4 bases, J lost 4 bases, and 12 bases lay in between. Looked up from germline, CDR1 is SGHRS and CDR2 is YFSETQ. The CDR3 sequence: CASSVGDSKNIQYF. The CDR3 nucleotides read TGCGCCAGCAGCGTCGGGGACTCTAAAAACATTCAGTACTTC.

Only a few counts were recorded for this clonotype. The chain joins TRBV30 to TRBJ1-2, with 8 positions matching TRBD1. The trim removed 4 bases at V and 8 bases at J, leaving 6 bases unmatched. Germline lookup yields CDR1 GTSNPN and CDR2 SVGIG (reference sequence). There are 12 residues in the CDR3. CDR3 amino acids: CAWTRTGQGYTF. The CDR3 nucleotides read TGTGCCTGGACTAGGACAGGGCAGGGCTACACCTTC.

This clonotype was counted ten times or more. V gene TRBV29-1 combines with J gene TRBJ2-7; D remains unclear. The CDR3 contains 12 residues. Trimming shortened V by 2 bases and J by 3 bases, and 8 bases separated the two germline ends. The germline V gene has CDR1 SQVTM and CDR2 ANQGSEA. In nucleotides, the CDR3 is TGCAGCGTTGAAAAGTCGAACTACGAGCAGTACTTC. Its protein is CSVEKSNYEQYF.

This clonotype was found a few times. The chain is built from TRBV7-9 and TRBJ2-4; the D call may be TRBD1 or TRBD2 (6 bases each). Trimming took off 6 bases at V and 3 bases at J, with 18 bases between the two ends. Germline V lookup: CDR1 SEHNR, CDR2 FQNEAQ (reference sequence). There are 16 residues in the CDR3. CDR3 sequence: CASSPPGGQDKNIQYF. The DNA for the CDR3 is TGTGCCAGCAGTCCCCCCGGGGGCCAAGACAAAAACATTCAGTACTTC.

Ten or more counts support this clonotype. The rearrangement links TRBV3-1 to TRBJ2-2, with a weak D call TRBD2 (7 bases). Germline values: CDR1 LGHDT, CDR2 YNNKEL (reference sequence). This CDR3 has 15 residues. V was pared by 2 bases and J by 4 bases, with 11 bases between. For the CDR3, the DNA is TGTGCCAGCAGCCAACGGGGGGCCGGCACCGGGGAGCTGTTTTTT. The encoded protein is CASSQRGAGTGELFF.

The rearrangement joins TRBV6-6 to TRBJ1-5, with D hard to call. Trimming left V 2 bases short and J 4 bases short, with 9 bases between. This CDR3 comprises 14 residues. CDR1 and CDR2 from the germline V gene are MNHNY and SVGAGI (reference sequence). CDR3 protein: CASSYGRQNQPQHF. CDR3 nucleotide sequence: TGTGCCAGCAGTTACGGACGGCAAAATCAGCCCCAGCATTTT.

This clonotype was seen repeatedly, ten times or more. The CDR3 DNA sequence: TGTGCCAGCAGCTTGGGACTAGCGGGAGCGCATGAGCAGTTCTTC. Translated: CASSLGLAGAHEQFF. V usage is TRBV7-9 and J usage is TRBJ2-1; 14 bases are a match to TRBD2. After removal of 3 bases from V and 8 bases from J, the junction contained 3 bases not matched to a gene. The CDR3 is 15 residues long. Germline CDR1 and CDR2: SEHNR and FQNEAQ (reference sequence).